The 22 T cell receptor beta chains listed next were all sequenced from one sample in a study of OX40 agonist ivuxolimab in advanced cancers. The protocol was immunoSEQ multiplex PCR, while the TCRdb copy is restricted to in-frame clones and leaves out a portion. The sample contains tens of thousands of clones, 70% to 85% of which appear only once. The sample was CD4+ or CD8+ T cells sorted from blood, taken in a trial of the OX40 agonist ivuxolimab. Receptors originate from an adult with an advanced solid tumor such as melanoma, head and neck, liver or kidney cancer.

The V and J genes are TRBV18 and TRBJ2-1; 13 bases are shared with TRBD2. Germline values: CDR1 KGHSH, CDR2 LQKENI. V gave up 0 bases and J gave up 4 bases; unmatched junction bases: 3. The CDR3 runs to 17 residues. The CDR3 DNA reads as TGTGCCAGCTCACCACCTATACTAGCGGGAGGGTACAATGAGCAGTTCTTC. This gives the protein CASSPPILAGGYNEQFF.

This clone is a singleton in its sample. The chain couples TRBV18 to TRBJ2-7; possible D gene TRBD2, 6 bases. The CDR3 covers 13 residues. The germline V and J ends were trimmed by 3 bases and 7 bases, with 13 bases remaining between them. Germline-derived CDR1 and CDR2 are KGHSH and LQKENI. Here the CDR3 DNA reads TGTGCCAGCTCACCCGGGACTCGCAGGGAGCAGTACTTC. It encodes CASSPGTRREQYF.

The chain recombines TRBV11-2 with TRBJ2-7; possibly TRBD2 for D (5 bases). The ends were cut back, 5 bases at V and 9 bases at J, with 17 bases in the middle. The CDR3 is 13 residues long. Germline V gene sequence: CDR1 SGHAT, CDR2 FQNNGV. CDR3 sequence: CASSREKGAGQYF. The CDR3 nucleotides read TGTGCCAGCAGCCGGGAAAAGGGTGCTGGGCAGTACTTC.

V usage is TRBV7-2 and J usage is TRBJ1-2; no clear D gene. V dropped 1 base and J dropped 1 base, with 13 bases sitting between them. From germline, CDR1 is SGHTA and CDR2 FQGNSA. The CDR3 contains 16 residues. The chain's CDR3 is CASSLGPTPRNYGYTF. The CDR3 DNA reads TGTGCCAGCAGCTTAGGGCCGACTCCCCGTAACTATGGCTACACCTTC. Using reference TRBV7-2 and TRBJ1-2 for the parts outside the CDR3, the full variable domain is GAGVSQSPSNKVTEKGKDVELRCDPISGHTALYWYRQSLGQGLEFLIYFQGNSAPDKSGLPSDRFSAERTGGSVSTLTIQRTQQEDSAVYLCASSLGPTPRNYGYTFGSGTRLTVV.

The chain links TRBV6-1 to TRBJ2-7; D gene uncertain. The V end lost 7 bases, the J end lost 7 bases, and 11 bases lay between the germline ends. CDR3 length: 11 amino acids. Germline V CDR1 and CDR2: MNHNS, SASEGT. The chain's CDR3 is CASTKNGEQYF. The CDR3 DNA reads as TGTGCCAGCACCAAGAACGGGGAGCAGTACTTC.

The rearrangement links TRBV5-1 to TRBJ2-3, with 13 bases aligning to TRBD2. The ends lost 3 bases at V and 6 bases at J; junction bases unmatched: 7. Germline V CDR1 and CDR2: SGHRS, YFSETQ. The CDR3 length is 16 residues. CDR3 in amino acids: CASSSGLAGYGDTQYF. The CDR3, as DNA: TGCGCCAGCAGCTCGGGACTAGCGGGGTACGGGGATACGCAGTATTTT.

The V gene is TRBV2, the J gene TRBJ2-5, with 10 bases matching TRBD2. The CDR3 extends over 18 amino acids. Germline-derived CDR1 and CDR2 are SNHLY and FYNNEI. V shed 1 base, J shed 1 base, and the junction held 9 bases outside the gene matches. The CDR3 DNA is TGTGCCAGCAGTGAAGAGTGGGGAACTAGCGGGATCCAAGAGACCCAGTACTTC. As protein: CASSEEWGTSGIQETQYF.

The chain links TRBV11-2 to TRBJ2-1; TRBD2 agrees at 7 bases. The CDR3 has 17 amino acids. CDR1 and CDR2 from the germline V gene are SGHAT and FQNNGV. The ends lost 3 bases at V and 8 bases at J; junction bases unmatched: 16. CDR3 protein: CASSFGGWPSEGDEQFF. Written as DNA, the CDR3 is TGTGCCAGCAGCTTCGGGGGGTGGCCTAGCGAGGGCGATGAGCAGTTCTTC.

The rearrangement uses TRBV30 and TRBJ1-6; 8 nucleotides agree with TRBD1. Germline V gene data show CDR1 as GTSNPN and CDR2 as SVGIG (reference sequence). V trimming: 8 bases; J trimming: 13 bases; junction bases outside the gene matches: 19. The length of the CDR3 is 15 residues. CDR3 sequence reads: CASRGNRGRVGPLHF. The CDR3 DNA follows: TGTGCCAGCCGAGGGAACAGGGGGAGAGTAGGTCCCCTCCACTTT. Supplemented by reference TRBV30 and TRBJ1-6, the full variable domain reads SQTIHQWPATLVQPVGSPLSLECTVEGTSNPNLYWYRQAAGRGLQLLFYSVGIGQISSEVPQNLSASRPQDRQFILSSKKLLLSDSGFYLCASRGNRGRVGPLHFGNGTRLTVT.

The CDR3 DNA reads TGTGCCAGCAGCTTAGATGGGAGGGATGAGCAGTTCTTC. Encoded protein: CASSLDGRDEQFF. The chain recombines TRBV11-3 with TRBJ2-1, with 7 nucleotides matching TRBD2. J gave up 8 bases and V 0 bases, and 1 base lay outside the gene matches. Germline assignment: CDR1 SGHNT and CDR2 YENEEA. This CDR3 has 13 residues.

J is TRBJ2-1 and V is TRBV6-5; possibly TRBD2 for D (5 bases). Between the trimmed V and J ends, which lost 2 bases and 5 bases, there was a span of 10 bases. This CDR3 spans 14 amino acids. Germline lookup yields CDR1 MNHEY and CDR2 SVGAGI. CDR3 sequence (DNA): TGTGCCAGCAGTTACCGGGGAACACACAATGAGCAGTTCTTC. Translation: CASSYRGTHNEQFF.

The chain joins TRBV7-9 to TRBJ2-7, with 8 bases lining up with TRBD2. The germline V gene encodes CDR1 SEHNR and CDR2 FQNEAQ (reference sequence). The CDR3 contains 15 residues. After removal of 0 bases from V and 6 bases from J, the junction contained 7 bases not matched to a gene. The CDR3 sequence is CASSLARGADREQYF. The CDR3 DNA sequence: TGTGCCAGCAGCTTAGCGCGGGGGGCAGATCGCGAGCAGTACTTC.

The chain combines TRBV7-9 with TRBJ2-2, with no clear D. The CDR3 is 16 amino acids. CDR1 and CDR2 (germline): SEHNR, FQNEAQ (reference sequence). V lost 3 bases and J 4 bases, leaving 15 bases between the germline ends. The CDR3 bases are TGTGCCAGCAGCTTTAACAGCGTTCTCTCCACCGGGGAGCTGTTTTTT. Encoded protein: CASSFNSVLSTGELFF.

The chain links TRBV11-2 to TRBJ2-1; maybe TRBD1 (6 bases). The V end lost 1 base, the J end lost 3 bases, and 7 bases lay between the germline ends. The CDR3 is made up of 14 amino acids. The germline CDR1 and CDR2 sequences are SGHAT and FQNNGV. The CDR3 region is CASSLARGYNEQFF. Written as DNA, the CDR3 is TGTGCCAGCAGCTTAGCCAGGGGCTACAATGAGCAGTTCTTC.

The chain joins TRBV7-2 to TRBJ2-1; D assignment may be TRBD1 or TRBD2 (6 bases each). This CDR3 is 16 amino acids long. Trimming cost V 2 bases and J 6 bases, with 17 bases left between them. The germline gives CDR1 SGHTA, CDR2 FQGNSA. The CDR3 loop reads CASSLFTGAGSNEQFF. The CDR3 bases are TGTGCCAGCAGCTTATTTACGGGGGCCGGGTCCAATGAGCAGTTCTTC. The full variable domain, with the rest looked up from reference TRBV7-2 and TRBJ2-1, is GAGVSQSPSNKVTEKGKDVELRCDPISGHTALYWYRQSLGQGLEFLIYFQGNSAPDKSGLPSDRFSAERTGGSVSTLTIQRTQQEDSAVYLCASSLFTGAGSNEQFFGPGTRLTVL.

The sample holds one count of this clone. The chain joins TRBV6-1 to TRBJ2-3; 8 bases fit TRBD1. Losses at the gene ends were 7 bases for V and 14 bases for J; bases not matched to a gene: 11. The CDR3 is 12 amino acids. CDR1 MNHNS and CDR2 SASEGT come from the germline V gene. DNA of the CDR3: TGTGCCAGCACCTCAGGCAGGACAGGGCTGTATTTT. It specifies CASTSGRTGLYF.

The chain uses TRBV28 and TRBJ1-3; D is ambiguous. V lost 5 bases, J lost 0 bases, and 11 bases lay in between. The CDR3 extends over 15 amino acids. Germline lookup yields CDR1 MDHEN and CDR2 SYDVKM. CDR3 sequence: CASSRGSASGNTIYF. CDR3 nucleotide sequence: TGTGCCAGCAGTCGGGGTTCAGCCTCTGGAAACACCATATATTTT.

The V call is TRBV5-1, the J call TRBJ2-3; tentatively, D is TRBD2 (5 bases). Trimming cost V 2 bases and J 0 bases, with 13 bases left between them. The CDR3 totals 16 residues. Germline loops: CDR1 SGHRS, CDR2 YFSETQ. The CDR3: CASSLLGLASTDTQYF. In DNA form, the CDR3 reads TGCGCCAGCAGCTTATTAGGGCTAGCTAGCACAGATACGCAGTATTTT.

This clone was detected only a few times. This chain uses TRBV11-2 with TRBJ2-7; TRBD1 aligns across 11 bases. The trim removed 3 bases at V and 3 bases at J, leaving 4 bases unmatched. This CDR3 has 15 residues. Per germline, CDR1 SGHAT and CDR2 FQNNGV. The CDR3 reads CASSFGQGAGYEQYF. CDR3 nucleotides: TGTGCCAGCAGCTTCGGACAGGGGGCTGGCTACGAGCAGTACTTC.

This clone was seen just once. J is TRBJ2-3 and V is TRBV5-4; D is perhaps TRBD1 (5 bases). V shed 1 base and J shed 6 bases, with 18 bases lying between them. The CDR3 extends over 16 amino acids. Germline V CDR1 and CDR2: SGHNT, YYREEE (reference sequence). The CDR3 is CASSLWGGEITDTQYF. The CDR3 bases are TGTGCCAGCAGCTTGTGGGGCGGTGAAATCACTGATACGCAGTATTTT.

The CDR3 region is CASSLIPSGGDGNEQFF. The CDR3 region has the DNA TGTGCCAGCAGTTTAATCCCCTCAGGGGGCGACGGGAATGAGCAGTTCTTC. This sequence joins TRBV28 and TRBJ2-1, with TRBD1 matching 8 bases. Germline V lookup: CDR1 MDHEN, CDR2 SYDVKM. CDR3 length equals 17 residues. V shed 2 bases and J 7 bases; nucleotides not matched to a gene: 13. The complete variable domain, with remaining parts taken from reference TRBV28 and TRBJ2-1, reads DVKVTQSSRYLVKRTGEKVFLECVQDMDHENMFWYRQDPGLGLRLIYFSYDVKMKEKGDIPEGYSVSREKKERFSLILESASTNQTSMYLCASSLIPSGGDGNEQFFGPGTRLTVL.

The rearrangement joins TRBV13 to TRBJ2-7, with D perhaps assigned TRBD1 or TRBD2 (5 bases each). Germline V gene data show CDR1 as PRHDT and CDR2 as FYEKMQ (reference sequence). The CDR3 has 15 amino acids. The germline V and J ends were trimmed by 7 bases and 1 base, with 17 bases remaining between them. CDR3: CASTIQGPTSYEQYF. The CDR3 nucleotides read TGTGCCAGCACCATTCAGGGACCCACTTCCTACGAGCAGTACTTC.